Shown below are 29 T cell receptor beta chains from a single sample sequenced in a study of hypomethylating agent response in myelodysplastic syndrome. The protocol was immunoSEQ multiplex PCR, while the TCRdb copy is restricted to in-frame clones and leaves out a portion. The sample contains 6,000 to 6,500 clones, 80% to 90% of which appear only once. The input for sequencing was bone marrow, taken before or after starting hypomethylating agent treatment for myelodysplastic syndrome (not recorded which). All receptors come from a human donor with myelodysplastic syndrome.

The gene calls are TRBV5-5 and TRBJ2-7; 8 bases align to TRBD1. Trimming cost V 3 bases and J 4 bases; bases outside gene matches: 9. The CDR3 length is 15 residues. Germline CDR1 reads SGHKS; CDR2 reads YYEKEE (reference sequence). The DNA of the CDR3 is TGTGCCAGCAGCTCTTCGACAGGGGAAAGGTACGAGCAGTACTTC. Protein product: CASSSSTGERYEQYF.

The genes are TRBV27 and TRBJ1-5; 7 bases are shared with TRBD1. CDR1 is MNHEY and CDR2 is SMNVEV in the germline V gene (reference sequence). There are 16 residues in the CDR3. J lost 5 bases, V lost 1 base, and 8 bases had no gene match. The CDR3 DNA sequence: TGTGCCAGCAGTTTATACGGGCAGGGGGGCGATCAGCCCCAGCATTTT. Translation gives CASSLYGQGGDQPQHF.

V is TRBV7-9 and J is TRBJ2-3; D unclear. V was shortened by 1 base and J by 4 bases, with 9 bases between the two germline ends. The germline gives CDR1 SEHNR, CDR2 FQNEAQ (reference sequence). This CDR3 is 14 amino acids long. In nucleotides, the CDR3 is TGTGCCAGCAGCTTAGAAGTAAGACCAGATACGCAGTATTTT. Residues: CASSLEVRPDTQYF.

This clone was counted only a few times. V is TRBV19 and J is TRBJ2-7; D call uncertain. Per the germline V gene, CDR1 is LNHDA and CDR2 is SQIVND (reference sequence). The ends were cut back, 9 bases at V and 3 bases at J, with 12 bases in the middle. CDR3 length: 12 residues. The CDR3, as DNA: TGTGCCAGCAGAGGATCTGGCTACGAGCAGTACTTC. Protein: CASRGSGYEQYF. The full variable domain, with the rest looked up from reference TRBV19 and TRBJ2-7, is DGGITQSPKYLFRKEGQNVTLSCEQNLNHDAMYWYRQDPGQGLRLIYYSQIVNDFQKGDIAEGYSVSREKKESFPLTVTSAQKNPTAFYLCASRGSGYEQYFGPGTRLTVT.

CDR3 coding DNA: TGCGCCAGCAGCATAACAGGGTACTCCTACAATGAGCAGTTCTTC. Encoded protein: CASSITGYSYNEQFF. The chain joins TRBV5-1 to TRBJ2-1; tentatively, D is TRBD1 (6 bases). The germline V gene encodes CDR1 SGHRS and CDR2 YFSETQ. Trimming took 4 bases from V and 0 from J, leaving 11 bases between them. CDR3 length: 15 amino acids.

Only one count was recorded for this clone. The CDR3, as DNA: TGTGCCAGCAGTCCTGGACAGGCGAACACTGAAGCTTTCTTT. Protein: CASSPGQANTEAFF. J is TRBJ1-1 and V is TRBV28; 7 bases align to TRBD1. V was clipped by 5 bases and J by 1 base; unmatched bases: 4. The CDR3 totals 14 residues. Germline V lookup: CDR1 MDHEN, CDR2 SYDVKM.

Only one count was recorded for this clone. V is TRBV19 and J is TRBJ1-5, with TRBD1 identical over 11 bases. The CDR3 runs 15 residues. Germline assignment: CDR1 LNHDA and CDR2 SQIVND (reference sequence). V shed 4 bases, J shed 8 bases, and the junction held 7 bases outside the gene matches. This CDR3 is CASSTGQGGGEPQHF. The CDR3 DNA reads as TGTGCCAGTAGTACGGGACAGGGGGGCGGCGAGCCCCAGCATTTT.

The chain carries TRBV7-2 and TRBJ2-1; tentative D call: TRBD1 (5 bases). CDR1 SGHTA and CDR2 FQGNSA come from the germline V gene. Trimming pared 0 bases from V and 6 bases from J, leaving 12 bases between. This CDR3 has 15 amino acids. CDR3 sequence (DNA): TGTGCCAGCAGCTTAGCGCCAGGGATACCCAATGAGCAGTTCTTC. This sequence encodes CASSLAPGIPNEQFF.

This clone was recorded only once. The chain carries TRBV11-2 and TRBJ1-6, with D tentatively TRBD1 (5 bases). The CDR3 consists of 15 residues. Germline V CDR1 and CDR2: SGHAT, FQNNGV. With 2 bases removed from V and 5 bases from J, the gap between germline ends came to 10 bases. Here the CDR3 reads CASSLRDSDNSPLHF. CDR3 sequence (DNA): TGTGCCAGCAGCTTACGAGACAGCGATAATTCACCCCTCCACTTT.

Note on this clone: Other nucleotide sequences in the sample specify the same CDR3. The chain uses TRBV5-1 and TRBJ2-7, with 8 bases aligning to TRBD1. The CDR3 extends over 13 amino acids. V dropped 4 bases and J dropped 2; count of bases not matched to a gene: 2. Germline V gives CDR1 SGHRS, CDR2 YFSETQ. CDR3 sequence reads: CASSPDRAYEQYF. Written as DNA, the CDR3 is TGCGCCAGCAGCCCGGACAGGGCCTACGAGCAGTACTTC.

This clone appeared once. This rearrangement joins TRBV6-5 to TRBJ1-1; TRBD1 is a possible D gene (5 bases). V dropped 0 bases and J dropped 4 bases, with 6 bases sitting between them. The CDR3 has 13 residues. Germline V gives CDR1 MNHEY, CDR2 SVGAGI. The CDR3, as DNA: TGTGCCAGCAGTTACTCGACAGTCACTGAAGCTTTCTTT. This gives the protein CASSYSTVTEAFF.

This clone was recorded a few times. The chain recombines TRBV5-1 with TRBJ1-1; tentative D call: TRBD1 (6 bases). CDR1 and CDR2 (germline): SGHRS, YFSETQ. CDR3 size: 15 residues. V lost 4 bases, J lost 3 bases, and 16 bases lay in between. CDR3 protein: CASSPLQGLDTEAFF. In DNA form, the CDR3 reads TGCGCCAGCAGCCCATTACAGGGTTTGGACACTGAAGCTTTCTTT.

The CDR3 loop is CASSTGITSGNTIYF. CDR3 bases: TGTGCCAGCAGTACAGGGATCACCTCTGGAAACACCATATATTTT. The chain carries TRBV9 and TRBJ1-3; perhaps TRBD1 as D (6 bases). Germline CDR1 reads SGDLS; CDR2 reads YYNGEE. This CDR3 is 15 amino acids long. Between the trimmed V and J ends, which lost 5 bases and 0 bases, there was a span of 12 bases.

The genes are TRBV5-5 and TRBJ2-7; D is unclear. V shed 0 bases and J shed 3 bases, with 7 bases lying between them. The CDR3 totals 13 residues. Germline assignment: CDR1 SGHKS and CDR2 YYEKEE (reference sequence). The CDR3 DNA reads as TGTGCCAGCAGCTTGGTGGCTGTCTACGAGCAGTACTTC. Encoded protein: CASSLVAVYEQYF. Full variable domain (remainder filled in from reference TRBV5-5 and TRBJ2-7): DAGVTQSPTHLIKTRGQQVTLRCSPISGHKSVSWYQQVLGQGPQFIFQYYEKEERGRGNFPDRFSARQFPNYSSELNVNALLLGDSALYLCASSLVAVYEQYFGPGTRLTVT.

V usage is TRBV2 and J usage is TRBJ1-5, with D possibly matching TRBD1 (6 bases). The CDR3 sequence is 14 residues long. V lost 8 bases to trimming and J lost 4 bases, with 15 bases between them. Germline CDR1 is SNHLY and CDR2 is FYNNEI. DNA of the CDR3: TGTGCCAGCGGGCATAACAGGGAGAATCAGCCCCAGCATTTT. Translating gives CASGHNRENQPQHF.

The V call is TRBV5-1, the J call TRBJ2-7; possibly TRBD1 for D (5 bases). The germline CDR1 and CDR2 sequences are SGHRS and YFSETQ. This CDR3 region has 15 residues. The V end was cut by 4 bases, the J end by 2 bases, with 16 bases between. The CDR3 DNA is TGCGCCAGCAGCCCCTCTCTAGGGGCAGCCTACGAGCAGTACTTC. As protein: CASSPSLGAAYEQYF.

V gene TRBV7-2 combines with J gene TRBJ2-7, with D uncertain. CDR3 length equals 14 residues. Germline CDR1 reads SGHTA; CDR2 reads FQGNSA. V was clipped by 3 bases and J by 5 bases, with 14 bases between them. The CDR3 bases are TGTGCCAGCAGCTTCTCCGCTAGTTCTGACGAGCAGTACTTC. Its translation: CASSFSASSDEQYF.

The chain recombines TRBV6-1 with TRBJ1-2; 9 bases are shared with TRBD1. V dropped 1 base and J dropped 5; count of bases not matched to a gene: 5. The CDR3 runs to 15 residues. Germline values: CDR1 MNHNS, CDR2 SASEGT. The chain's CDR3 is CASSEVPGQGYGYTF. The CDR3 DNA reads TGTGCCAGCAGTGAAGTTCCGGGACAGGGTTATGGCTACACCTTC.

The J gene is TRBJ1-1, the V gene TRBV11-2; D is ambiguous. V gave up 2 bases and J gave up 5 bases, with 18 bases separating them. This CDR3 has 16 residues. CDR1 SGHAT and CDR2 FQNNGV come from the germline V gene. CDR3 DNA sequence: TGTGCCAGCAGCTTACATTCATCGAACCCAGGAACTGAAGCTTTCTTT. This translates into CASSLHSSNPGTEAFF. The entire variable domain, with the rest obtained from reference TRBV11-2 and TRBJ1-1, is as follows: EAGVAQSPRYKIIEKRQSVAFWCNPISGHATLYWYQQILGQGPKLLIQFQNNGVVDDSQLPKDRFSAERLKGVDSTLKIQPAKLEDSAVYLCASSLHSSNPGTEAFFGQGTRLTVV.

The chain has TRBV28 and TRBJ1-5; D is ambiguous. This CDR3 region has 11 residues. Germline V gene lookup returns CDR1 MDHEN and CDR2 SYDVKM. Between the trimmed V and J ends, which lost 2 bases and 4 bases, there was a span of 0 bases. In DNA form, the CDR3 reads TGTGCCAGCAGTTTAAATCAGCCCCAGCATTTT. Residues: CASSLNQPQHF.

The chain carries TRBV11-3 and TRBJ2-7; possibly TRBD2 for D (6 bases). V dropped 3 bases and J dropped 3 bases, with 12 bases sitting between them. The germline gives CDR1 SGHNT, CDR2 YENEEA. CDR3 length: 14 amino acids. DNA for the CDR3: TGTGCCAGCAGCTTTGACGGGAGAGACTACGAGCAGTACTTC. Its protein is CASSFDGRDYEQYF.

The chain combines TRBV11-2 with TRBJ1-1; possibly TRBD1 for D (6 bases). The V end lost 4 bases, the J end lost 1 base, and 16 bases lay between the germline ends. The CDR3 runs to 16 residues. Germline V gene lookup returns CDR1 SGHAT and CDR2 FQNNGV. In DNA form, the CDR3 reads TGTGCCAGCAGCTCGCCGGGAGGGGGGACGAACACTGAAGCTTTCTTT. Its protein product is CASSSPGGGTNTEAFF. Using reference TRBV11-2 and TRBJ1-1 for the parts outside the CDR3, the full variable domain is EAGVAQSPRYKIIEKRQSVAFWCNPISGHATLYWYQQILGQGPKLLIQFQNNGVVDDSQLPKDRFSAERLKGVDSTLKIQPAKLEDSAVYLCASSSPGGGTNTEAFFGQGTRLTVV.

The rearrangement links TRBV28 to TRBJ1-1; possible D gene TRBD1, 6 bases. Germline V gene lookup returns CDR1 MDHEN and CDR2 SYDVKM. V lost 6 bases to trimming and J lost 3 bases, with 14 bases between them. This CDR3 region has 14 residues. In DNA form, the CDR3 reads TGTGCCAGCAGGCGAGGCGGGGGCGACACTGAAGCTTTCTTT. It specifies CASRRGGGDTEAFF.

V gene TRBV29-1 combines with J gene TRBJ1-2; D not certain. Germline values: CDR1 SQVTM, CDR2 ANQGSEA. This CDR3 is 12 amino acids long. The germline V and J ends were trimmed by 7 bases and 3 bases, with 12 bases remaining between them. As DNA, the CDR3 is TGCAGCGCTGTTCCCTCGGACTATGGCTACACCTTC. Its protein is CSAVPSDYGYTF. Full variable domain (remainder filled in from reference TRBV29-1 and TRBJ1-2): SAVISQKPSRDICQRGTSLTIQCQVDSQVTMMFWYRQQPGQSLTLIATANQGSEATYESGFVIDKFPISRPNLTFSTLTVSNMSPEDSSIYLCSAVPSDYGYTFGSGTRLTVV.

In this sample, this clone turned up a few times. The chain recombines TRBV25-1 with TRBJ2-2; D remains unclear. Germline V gene lookup returns CDR1 MGHDK and CDR2 SYGVNS. The length of the CDR3 is 13 residues. The V end was cut by 8 bases, the J end by 3 bases, with 10 bases between. CDR3 region: CASERLDTGELFF. The CDR3, as DNA: TGTGCCAGCGAGAGGCTTGACACCGGGGAGCTGTTTTTT. The full variable domain, completed using reference TRBV25-1 and TRBJ2-2, is EADIYQTPRYLVIGTGKKITLECSQTMGHDKMYWYQQDPGMELHLIHYSYGVNSTEKGDLSSESTVSRIRTEHFPLTLESARPSHTSQYLCASERLDTGELFFGEGSRLTVL.

The V call is TRBV18, the J call TRBJ1-6; D gene uncertain. V was cut by 8 bases and J by 9 bases, with 14 bases left in between. CDR1 KGHSH and CDR2 LQKENI come from the germline V gene. This CDR3 is built from 13 residues. The CDR3 nucleotides are TGTGCCAGCGGAGAGAGAGCAGGTTCACCCCTCCACTTT. It translates to CASGERAGSPLHF.

The genes are TRBV6-6 and TRBJ2-3, with a weak D call TRBD2 (5 bases). The CDR3 consists of 12 residues. Per germline, CDR1 MNHNY and CDR2 SVGAGI (reference sequence). V was shortened by 6 bases and J by 6 bases, with 10 bases between the two germline ends. CDR3 nucleotide sequence: TGTGCCAGCAGCCTCGGAGGTGATACGCAGTATTTT. As protein: CASSLGGDTQYF.

This chain connects TRBV15 to TRBJ2-4; D is ambiguous. Germline V gene data show CDR1 as LNHNV and CDR2 as YYDKDF (reference sequence). This CDR3 has 13 amino acids. V shed 5 bases and J shed 8 bases, with 13 bases lying between them. CDR3 loop: CATSGLSRDIQYF. The CDR3 DNA reads as TGTGCCACCAGCGGCCTTTCGCGAGACATTCAGTACTTC.

This clone has only one observation. The J gene is TRBJ2-7, the V gene TRBV9, with a possible D match to TRBD1 (8 bases). V gave up 4 bases and J gave up 3 bases, with 14 bases separating them. Germline V CDR1 and CDR2: SGDLS, YYNGEE. The CDR3 extends over 14 amino acids. CDR3 bases: TGTGCCAGCAGCAGCGGGACAGGCTACTACGAGCAGTACTTC. Translated: CASSSGTGYYEQYF.